This section outlines one T cell receptor (beta chain) sequence together with its context. Trimming removed 3 bases from V and 10 bases from J, with 26 bases in between. Germline values: CDR1 KGHSH, CDR2 LQKENI. This CDR3 has 17 amino acids. Here immunoSEQ multiplex PCR was the method, and the copy in TCRdb shows in-frame clones only, minus some. The sample lists more than 60,000 clones, roughly four fifths occurring once. The record originates from a study of OX40 agonist ivuxolimab in advanced cancers. This TCR came from an adult with an advanced solid tumor such as melanoma, head and neck, liver or kidney cancer. The V gene is TRBV18, the J gene TRBJ2-3; D may match TRBD1 or TRBD2 (6 bases each). Specimen: CD4+ or CD8+ T cells sorted from blood, collected in a trial of the OX40 agonist ivuxolimab. The CDR3 region has the DNA TGTGCCAGCTCACCTAGCCCGGACTCAGCAAGGGGGGAGGCGCAGTATTTT. It encodes CASSPSPDSARGEAQYF.